The subject of this entry is one T cell receptor (beta chain). The antigen is not known. Mismatch with germline at one junction end may stem from a read error. The data are from a study of T cell responses to AZD1222 COVID-19 vaccine. Study observations and caveats: White British ancestry dominated among donors, who included more females, and clonal diversity was possibly underestimated.

The germline CDR1 and CDR2 sequences are LGHDT and YNNKEL (reference sequence). This CDR3 comprises 12 residues. Libraries were prepared by immunoSEQ multiplex PCR; TCRdb keeps only in-frame clonotypes and omits some of them. The table has some 200,000 clones, 75% to 90% seen once. The source is an adult in good health. Specimen: peripheral blood, collected on day 0 of AZD1222 vaccination. This rearrangement joins TRBV3-1 (or the pseudogene TRBV3-2) to TRBJ2-7, with 9 bases lining up with TRBD2. The CDR3 sequence: CASSQGLRGGTF. The CDR3, as DNA: TGTGCCAGCAGCCAAGGGTTGCGGGGGGGGACCTTC.